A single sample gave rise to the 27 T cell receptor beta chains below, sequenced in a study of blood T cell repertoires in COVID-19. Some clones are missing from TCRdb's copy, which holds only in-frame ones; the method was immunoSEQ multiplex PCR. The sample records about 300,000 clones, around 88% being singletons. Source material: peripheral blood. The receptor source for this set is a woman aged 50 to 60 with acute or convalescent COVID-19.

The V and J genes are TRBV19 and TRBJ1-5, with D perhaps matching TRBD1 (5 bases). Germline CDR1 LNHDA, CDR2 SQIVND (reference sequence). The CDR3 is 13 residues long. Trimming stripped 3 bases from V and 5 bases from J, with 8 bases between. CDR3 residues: CASSIGTYQPQHF. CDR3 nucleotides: TGTGCCAGTAGTATCGGGACTTATCAGCCCCAGCATTTT. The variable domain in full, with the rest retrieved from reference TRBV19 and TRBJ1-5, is DGGITQSPKYLFRKEGQNVTLSCEQNLNHDAMYWYRQDPGQGLRLIYYSQIVNDFQKGDIAEGYSVSREKKESFPLTVTSAQKNPTAFYLCASSIGTYQPQHFGDGTRLSIL.

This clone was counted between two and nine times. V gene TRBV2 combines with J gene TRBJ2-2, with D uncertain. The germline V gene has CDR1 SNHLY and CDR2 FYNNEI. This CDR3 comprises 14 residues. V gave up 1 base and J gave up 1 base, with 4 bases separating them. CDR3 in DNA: TGTGCCAGCAGTGAAGGACTGAACACCGGGGAGCTGTTTTTT. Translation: CASSEGLNTGELFF. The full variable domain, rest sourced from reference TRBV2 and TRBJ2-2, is EPEVTQTPSHQVTQMGQEVILRCVPISNHLYFYWYRQILGQKVEFLVSFYNNEISEKSEIFDDQFSVERPDGSNFTLKIRSTKLEDSAMYFCASSEGLNTGELFFGEGSRLTVL.

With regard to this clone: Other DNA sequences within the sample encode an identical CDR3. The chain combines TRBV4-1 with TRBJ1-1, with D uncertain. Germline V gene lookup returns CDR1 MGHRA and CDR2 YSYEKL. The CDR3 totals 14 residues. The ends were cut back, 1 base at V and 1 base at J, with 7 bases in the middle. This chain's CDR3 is CASSQGLRNTEAFF. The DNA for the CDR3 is TGCGCCAGCAGCCAAGGACTTCGGAACACTGAAGCTTTCTTT.

The CDR3, as DNA: TGTGCCAGCAGTTCACTAGCGGGGGGCTCCTACGAGCAGTACTTC. This sequence encodes CASSSLAGGSYEQYF. The chain is built from TRBV27 and TRBJ2-7; 12 bases align to TRBD2. CDR3 size: 15 residues. Looked up from germline, CDR1 is MNHEY and CDR2 is SMNVEV (reference sequence). V lost 4 bases and J lost 0; bases outside the gene matches: 1.

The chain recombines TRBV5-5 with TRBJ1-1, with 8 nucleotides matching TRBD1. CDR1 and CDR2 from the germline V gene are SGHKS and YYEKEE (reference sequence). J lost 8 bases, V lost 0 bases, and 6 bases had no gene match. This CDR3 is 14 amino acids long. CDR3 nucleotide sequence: TGTGCCAGCAGCTTGGGGGCAGGGGGCCTAGAAGCTTTCTTT. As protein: CASSLGAGGLEAFF.

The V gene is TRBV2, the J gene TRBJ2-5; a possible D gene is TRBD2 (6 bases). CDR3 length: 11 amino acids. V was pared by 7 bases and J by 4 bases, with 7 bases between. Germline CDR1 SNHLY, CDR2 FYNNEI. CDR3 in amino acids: CASTSAETQYF. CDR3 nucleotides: TGTGCCAGCACTAGCGCAGAGACCCAGTACTTC.

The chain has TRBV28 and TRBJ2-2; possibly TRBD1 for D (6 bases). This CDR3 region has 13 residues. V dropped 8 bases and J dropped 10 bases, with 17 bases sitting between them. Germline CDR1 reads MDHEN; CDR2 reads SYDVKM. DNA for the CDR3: TGTGCCAGCGGGGGCTTACCCAACTCGGAGCTGTTTTTT. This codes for CASGGLPNSELFF.

The CDR3 DNA follows: TGTGCCAGCAGCTCTAGCGGTAGCTCTGGGGCCAACGTCCTGACTTTC. As protein: CASSSSGSSGANVLTF. The chain links TRBV7-2 to TRBJ2-6, with 7 positions matching TRBD2. Germline V CDR1 and CDR2: SGHTA, FQGNSA. This CDR3 is 16 amino acids long. V dropped 4 bases and J dropped 0; count of bases not matched to a gene: 3.

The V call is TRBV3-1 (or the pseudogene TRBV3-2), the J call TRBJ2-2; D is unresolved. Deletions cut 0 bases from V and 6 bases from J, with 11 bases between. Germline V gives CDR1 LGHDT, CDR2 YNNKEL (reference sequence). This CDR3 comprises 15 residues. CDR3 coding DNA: TGTGCCAGCAGCCAAGATCGCCCCCGGGCCGGGGAGCTGTTTTTT. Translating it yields CASSQDRPRAGELFF.

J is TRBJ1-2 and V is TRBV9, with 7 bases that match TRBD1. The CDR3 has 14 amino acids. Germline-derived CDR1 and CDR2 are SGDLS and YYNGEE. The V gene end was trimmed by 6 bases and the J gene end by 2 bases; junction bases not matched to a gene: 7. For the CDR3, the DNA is TGTGCCAGCACAAGGGACAGTGGGAACTATGGCTACACCTTC. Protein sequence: CASTRDSGNYGYTF.

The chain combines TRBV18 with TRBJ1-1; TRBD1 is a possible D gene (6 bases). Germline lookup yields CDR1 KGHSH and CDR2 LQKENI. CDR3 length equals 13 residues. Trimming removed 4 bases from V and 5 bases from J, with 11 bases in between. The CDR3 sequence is CASSLSGETEAFF. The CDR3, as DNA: TGTGCCAGCTCACTCTCAGGGGAGACTGAAGCTTTCTTT.

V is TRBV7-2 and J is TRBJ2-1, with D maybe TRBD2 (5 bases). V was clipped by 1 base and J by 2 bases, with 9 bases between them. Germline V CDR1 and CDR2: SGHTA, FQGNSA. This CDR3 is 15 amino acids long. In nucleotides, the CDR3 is TGTGCCAGCAGCTTAGGGACGGGGACCTACAATGAGCAGTTCTTC. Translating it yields CASSLGTGTYNEQFF.

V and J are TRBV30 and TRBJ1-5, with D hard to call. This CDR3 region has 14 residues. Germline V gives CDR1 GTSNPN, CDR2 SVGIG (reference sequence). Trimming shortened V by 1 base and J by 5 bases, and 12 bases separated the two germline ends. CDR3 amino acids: CAWSGLNGDQPQHF. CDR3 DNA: TGTGCCTGGAGTGGTCTTAACGGGGATCAGCCCCAGCATTTT.

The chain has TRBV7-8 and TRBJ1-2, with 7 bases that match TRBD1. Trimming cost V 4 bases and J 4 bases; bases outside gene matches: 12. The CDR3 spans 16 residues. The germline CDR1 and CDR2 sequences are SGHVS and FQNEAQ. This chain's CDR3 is CASSSDTGEWGYGYTF. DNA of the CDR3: TGTGCCAGCAGCTCAGATACAGGGGAATGGGGCTATGGCTACACCTTC.

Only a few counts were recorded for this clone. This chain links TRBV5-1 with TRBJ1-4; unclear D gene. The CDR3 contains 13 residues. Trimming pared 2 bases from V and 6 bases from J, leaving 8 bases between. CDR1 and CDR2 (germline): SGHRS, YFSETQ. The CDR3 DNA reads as TGCGCCAGCAGCTTTGGCGGGGATGAAAAACTGTTTTTT. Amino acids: CASSFGGDEKLFF. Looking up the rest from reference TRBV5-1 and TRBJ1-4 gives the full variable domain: KAGVTQTPRYLIKTRGQQVTLSCSPISGHRSVSWYQQTPGQGLQFLFEYFSETQRNKGNFPGRFSGRQFSNSRSEMNVSTLELGDSALYLCASSFGGDEKLFFGSGTQLSVL.

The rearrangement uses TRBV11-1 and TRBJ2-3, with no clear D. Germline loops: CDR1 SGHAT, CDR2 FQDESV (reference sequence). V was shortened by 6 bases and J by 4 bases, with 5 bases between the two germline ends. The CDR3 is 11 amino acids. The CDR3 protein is CASRGPDTQYF. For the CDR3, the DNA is TGTGCCAGCAGGGGCCCAGATACGCAGTATTTT. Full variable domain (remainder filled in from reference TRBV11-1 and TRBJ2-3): EAEVAQSPRYKITEKSQAVAFWCDPISGHATLYWYRQILGQGPELLVQFQDESVVDDSQLPKDRFSAERLKGVDSTLKIQPAELGDSAMYLCASRGPDTQYFGPGTRLTVL.

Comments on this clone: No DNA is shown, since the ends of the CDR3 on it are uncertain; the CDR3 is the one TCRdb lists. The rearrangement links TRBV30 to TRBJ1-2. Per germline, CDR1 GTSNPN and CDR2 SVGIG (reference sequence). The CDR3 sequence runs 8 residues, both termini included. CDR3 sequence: CAWGSGTF.

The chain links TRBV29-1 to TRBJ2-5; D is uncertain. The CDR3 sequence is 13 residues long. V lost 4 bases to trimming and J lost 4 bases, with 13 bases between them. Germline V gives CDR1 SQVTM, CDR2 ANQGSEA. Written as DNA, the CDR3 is TGCAGCGTTGGCGGTATTACGGCAGAGACCCAGTACTTC. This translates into CSVGGITAETQYF. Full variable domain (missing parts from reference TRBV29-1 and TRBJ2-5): SAVISQKPSRDICQRGTSLTIQCQVDSQVTMMFWYRQQPGQSLTLIATANQGSEATYESGFVIDKFPISRPNLTFSTLTVSNMSPEDSSIYLCSVGGITAETQYFGPGTRLLVL.

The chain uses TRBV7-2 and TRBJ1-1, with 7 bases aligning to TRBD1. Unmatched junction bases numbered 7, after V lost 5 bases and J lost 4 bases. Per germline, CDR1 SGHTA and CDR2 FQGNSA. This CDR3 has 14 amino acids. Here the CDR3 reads CASSPQGDSTEAFF. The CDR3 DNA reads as TGTGCCAGCAGCCCCCAGGGGGATTCCACTGAAGCTTTCTTT.

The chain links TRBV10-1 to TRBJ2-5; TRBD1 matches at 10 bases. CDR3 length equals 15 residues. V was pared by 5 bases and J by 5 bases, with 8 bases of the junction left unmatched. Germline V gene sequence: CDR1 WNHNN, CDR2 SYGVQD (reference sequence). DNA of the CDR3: TGCGCCAGCAGTAGAGCCGGGACAGGGGACGAGACCCAGTACTTC. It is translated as CASSRAGTGDETQYF.

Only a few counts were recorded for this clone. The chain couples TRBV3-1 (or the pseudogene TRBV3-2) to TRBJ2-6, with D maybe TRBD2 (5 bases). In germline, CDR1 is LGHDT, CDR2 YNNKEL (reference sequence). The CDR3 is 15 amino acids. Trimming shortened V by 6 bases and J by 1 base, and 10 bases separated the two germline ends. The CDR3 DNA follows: TGTGCCAGCAGGCAGCGAGGGTCTGGGGCCAACGTCCTGACTTTC. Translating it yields CASRQRGSGANVLTF.

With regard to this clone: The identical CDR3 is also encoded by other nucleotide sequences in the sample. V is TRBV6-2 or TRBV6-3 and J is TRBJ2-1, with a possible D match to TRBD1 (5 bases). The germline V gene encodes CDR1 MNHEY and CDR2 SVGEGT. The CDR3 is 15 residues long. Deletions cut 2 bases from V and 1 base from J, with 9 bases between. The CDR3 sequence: CASSYQGPSYNEQFF. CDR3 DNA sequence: TGTGCCAGCAGTTACCAGGGCCCGTCCTACAATGAGCAGTTCTTC.

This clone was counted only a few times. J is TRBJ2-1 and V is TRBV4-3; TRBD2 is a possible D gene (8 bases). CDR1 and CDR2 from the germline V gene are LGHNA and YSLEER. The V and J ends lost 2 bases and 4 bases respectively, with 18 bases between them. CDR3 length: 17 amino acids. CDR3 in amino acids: CASSQKQGPGGYNEQFF. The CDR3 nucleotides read TGCGCCAGCAGCCAAAAACAGGGGCCGGGGGGGTACAATGAGCAGTTCTTC.

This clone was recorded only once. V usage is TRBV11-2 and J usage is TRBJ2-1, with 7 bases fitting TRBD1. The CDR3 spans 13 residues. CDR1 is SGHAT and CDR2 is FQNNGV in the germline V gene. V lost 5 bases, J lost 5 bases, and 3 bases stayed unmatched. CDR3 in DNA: TGTGCCAGCAGCCTCGGACAGGACAATGAGCAGTTCTTC. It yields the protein CASSLGQDNEQFF.

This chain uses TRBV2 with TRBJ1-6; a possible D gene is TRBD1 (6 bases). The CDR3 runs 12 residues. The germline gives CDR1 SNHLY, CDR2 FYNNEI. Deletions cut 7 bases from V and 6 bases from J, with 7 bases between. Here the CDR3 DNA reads TGTGCCAGCATACAGGGTAATTCACCCCTCCACTTT. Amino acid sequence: CASIQGNSPLHF.

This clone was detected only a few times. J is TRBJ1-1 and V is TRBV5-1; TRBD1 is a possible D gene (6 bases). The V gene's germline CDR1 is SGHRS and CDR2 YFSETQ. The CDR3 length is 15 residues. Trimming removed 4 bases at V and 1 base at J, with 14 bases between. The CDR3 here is CASSETGRGNTEAFF. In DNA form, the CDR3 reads TGCGCCAGCAGCGAAACAGGGAGAGGGAACACTGAAGCTTTCTTT.

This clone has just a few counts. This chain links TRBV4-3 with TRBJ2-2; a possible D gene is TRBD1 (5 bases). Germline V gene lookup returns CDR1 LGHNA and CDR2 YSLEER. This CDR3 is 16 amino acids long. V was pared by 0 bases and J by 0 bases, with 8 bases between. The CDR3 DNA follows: TGCGCCAGCAGCCAAGATGACAGATCGAACACCGGGGAGCTGTTTTTT. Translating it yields CASSQDDRSNTGELFF.